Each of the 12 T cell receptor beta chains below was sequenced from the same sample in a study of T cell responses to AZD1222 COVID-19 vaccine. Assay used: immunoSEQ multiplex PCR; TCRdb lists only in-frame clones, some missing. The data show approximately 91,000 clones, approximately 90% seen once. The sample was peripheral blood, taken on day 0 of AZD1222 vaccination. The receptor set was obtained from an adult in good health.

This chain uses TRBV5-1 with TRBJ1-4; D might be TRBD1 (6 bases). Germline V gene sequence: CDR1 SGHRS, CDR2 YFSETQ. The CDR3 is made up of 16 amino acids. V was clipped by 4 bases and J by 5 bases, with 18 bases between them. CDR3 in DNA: TGCGCCAGCAGCCCGGGCCTCGACAGGTACAATGAAAAACTGTTTTTT. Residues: CASSPGLDRYNEKLFF. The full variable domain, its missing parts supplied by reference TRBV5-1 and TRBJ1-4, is KAGVTQTPRYLIKTRGQQVTLSCSPISGHRSVSWYQQTPGQGLQFLFEYFSETQRNKGNFPGRFSGRQFSNSRSEMNVSTLELGDSALYLCASSPGLDRYNEKLFFGSGTQLSVL.

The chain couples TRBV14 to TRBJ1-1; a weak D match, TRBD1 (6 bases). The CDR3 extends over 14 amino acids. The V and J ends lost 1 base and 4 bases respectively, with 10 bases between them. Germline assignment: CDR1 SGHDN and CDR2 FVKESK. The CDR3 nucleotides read TGTGCCAGCAGCCAAGTAGGAGGGGGCACTGAAGCTTTCTTT. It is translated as CASSQVGGGTEAFF.

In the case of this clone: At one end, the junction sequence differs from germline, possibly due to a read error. The CDR3 reads CASTLGQGAGGNTIYF. CDR3 coding DNA: TGCGCCAGCACCTTGGGACAGGGGGCTGGTGGAAACACCATATATTTT. This chain links TRBV5-1 with TRBJ1-3, with 12 positions matching TRBD1. This CDR3 is 16 amino acids long. Per germline, CDR1 SGHRS and CDR2 YFSETQ.

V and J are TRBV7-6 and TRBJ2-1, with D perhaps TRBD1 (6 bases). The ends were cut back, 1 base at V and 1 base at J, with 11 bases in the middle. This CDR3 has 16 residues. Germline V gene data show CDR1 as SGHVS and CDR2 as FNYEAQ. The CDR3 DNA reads TGTGCCAGCAGCTTAGGGGGGCACTCTTCCTACAATGAGCAGTTCTTC. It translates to CASSLGGHSSYNEQFF.

The CDR3 DNA reads TGTGCCAGCAGTTTCCAAGTGGGTACCTCCTACGAGCAGTACTTC. Encoded protein: CASSFQVGTSYEQYF. This chain joins TRBV27 and TRBJ2-7; D remains ambiguous. In germline, CDR1 is MNHEY, CDR2 SMNVEV (reference sequence). The ends were cut back, 3 bases at V and 0 bases at J, with 12 bases in the middle. CDR3 length equals 15 residues.

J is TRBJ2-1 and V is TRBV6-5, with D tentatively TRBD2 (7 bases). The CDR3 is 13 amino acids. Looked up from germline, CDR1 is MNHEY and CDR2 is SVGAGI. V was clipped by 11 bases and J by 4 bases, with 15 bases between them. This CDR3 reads CASRAGAYNEQFF. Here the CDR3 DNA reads TGTGCCTCGAGGGCGGGGGCGTACAATGAGCAGTTCTTC.

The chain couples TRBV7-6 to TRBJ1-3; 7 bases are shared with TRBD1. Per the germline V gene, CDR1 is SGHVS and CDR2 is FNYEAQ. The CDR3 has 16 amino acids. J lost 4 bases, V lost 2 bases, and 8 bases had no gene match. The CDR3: CASSLTPTGVGNTIYF. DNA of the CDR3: TGTGCCAGCAGCTTAACCCCTACAGGGGTGGGAAACACCATATATTTT.

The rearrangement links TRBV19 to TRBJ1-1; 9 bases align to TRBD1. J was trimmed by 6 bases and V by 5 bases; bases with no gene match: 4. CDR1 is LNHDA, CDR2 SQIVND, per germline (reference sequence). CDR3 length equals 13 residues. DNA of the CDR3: TGTGCCAGTAGTGTTACAGGGGGCCCTGAAGCTTTCTTT. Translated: CASSVTGGPEAFF.

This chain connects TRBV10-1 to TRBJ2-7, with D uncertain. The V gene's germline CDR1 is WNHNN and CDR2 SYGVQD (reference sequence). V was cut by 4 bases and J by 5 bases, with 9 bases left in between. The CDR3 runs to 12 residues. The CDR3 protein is CASSVNRDEQYF. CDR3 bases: TGCGCCAGCAGTGTTAACCGGGACGAGCAGTACTTC.

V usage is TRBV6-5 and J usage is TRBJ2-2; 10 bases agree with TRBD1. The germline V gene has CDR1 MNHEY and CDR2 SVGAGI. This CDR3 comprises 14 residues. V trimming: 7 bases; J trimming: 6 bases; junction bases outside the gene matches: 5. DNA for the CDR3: TGTGCCAGCATACGACAGGGGGCGTCCGGGGAGCTGTTTTTT. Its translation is CASIRQGASGELFF.

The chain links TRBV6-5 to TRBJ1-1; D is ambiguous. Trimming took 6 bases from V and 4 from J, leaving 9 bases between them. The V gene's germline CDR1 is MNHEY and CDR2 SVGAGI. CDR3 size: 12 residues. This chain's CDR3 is CASSPLFTEAFF. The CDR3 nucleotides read TGTGCCAGCAGCCCCCTATTCACTGAAGCTTTCTTT.

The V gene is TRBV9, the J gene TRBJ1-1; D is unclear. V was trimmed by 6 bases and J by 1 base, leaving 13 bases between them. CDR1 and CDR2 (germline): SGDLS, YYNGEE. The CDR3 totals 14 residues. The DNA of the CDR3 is TGTGCCAGCACCCGGGGAGGGCCGAACACTGAAGCTTTCTTT. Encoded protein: CASTRGGPNTEAFF.